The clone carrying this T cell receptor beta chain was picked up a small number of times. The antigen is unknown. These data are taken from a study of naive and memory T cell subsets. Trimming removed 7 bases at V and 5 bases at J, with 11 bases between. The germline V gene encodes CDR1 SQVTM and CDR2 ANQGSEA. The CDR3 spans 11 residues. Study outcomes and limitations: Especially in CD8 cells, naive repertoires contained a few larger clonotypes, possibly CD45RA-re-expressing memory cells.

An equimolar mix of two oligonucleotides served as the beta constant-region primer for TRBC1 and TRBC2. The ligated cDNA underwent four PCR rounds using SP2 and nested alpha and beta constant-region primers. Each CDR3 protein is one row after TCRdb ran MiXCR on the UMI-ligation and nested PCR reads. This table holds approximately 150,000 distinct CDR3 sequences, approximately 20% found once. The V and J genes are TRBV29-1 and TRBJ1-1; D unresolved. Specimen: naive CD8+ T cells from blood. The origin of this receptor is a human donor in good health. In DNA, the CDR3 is TGCAGCGCTCGCGTAACAACTGAAGCTTTCTTT. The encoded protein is CSARVTTEAFF.